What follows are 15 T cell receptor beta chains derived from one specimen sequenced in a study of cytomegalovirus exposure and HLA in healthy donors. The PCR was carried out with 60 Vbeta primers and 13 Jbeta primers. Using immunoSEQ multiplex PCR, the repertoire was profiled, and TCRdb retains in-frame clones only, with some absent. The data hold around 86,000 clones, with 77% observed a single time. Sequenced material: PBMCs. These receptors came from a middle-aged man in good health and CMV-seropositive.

The CDR3 spells CASSSDSPYNEQFF. The DNA of the CDR3 is TGTGCCAGCAGTAGCGACTCGCCTTACAATGAGCAGTTCTTC. The chain links TRBV9 to TRBJ2-1; D is perhaps TRBD2 (5 bases). This CDR3 comprises 14 residues. Trimming removed 5 bases from V and 4 bases from J, with 13 bases in between. Germline V gives CDR1 SGDLS, CDR2 YYNGEE.

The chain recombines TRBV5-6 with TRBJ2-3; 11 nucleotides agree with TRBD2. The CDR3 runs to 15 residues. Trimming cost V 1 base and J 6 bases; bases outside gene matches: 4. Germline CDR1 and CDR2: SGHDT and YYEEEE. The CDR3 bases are TGTGCCAGCAGCTTGCGACTAGCGGGATTCGATACGCAGTATTTT. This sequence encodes CASSLRLAGFDTQYF.

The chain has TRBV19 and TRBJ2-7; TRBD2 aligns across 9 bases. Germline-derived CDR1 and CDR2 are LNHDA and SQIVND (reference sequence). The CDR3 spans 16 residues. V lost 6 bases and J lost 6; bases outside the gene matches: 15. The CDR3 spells CASRVGPSSGKSEQYF. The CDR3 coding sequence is TGTGCCAGTAGAGTCGGTCCGTCTAGCGGGAAAAGCGAGCAGTACTTC.

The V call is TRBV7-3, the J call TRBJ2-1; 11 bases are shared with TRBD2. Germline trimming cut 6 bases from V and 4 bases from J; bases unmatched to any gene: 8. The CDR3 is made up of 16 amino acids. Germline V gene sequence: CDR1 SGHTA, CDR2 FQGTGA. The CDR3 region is CASSNPGLAEYNEQFF. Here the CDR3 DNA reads TGTGCCAGCAGTAATCCGGGACTAGCGGAATACAATGAGCAGTTCTTC. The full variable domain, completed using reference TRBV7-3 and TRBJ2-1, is GAGVSQTPSNKVTEKGKYVELRCDPISGHTALYWYRQSLGQGPEFLIYFQGTGAADDSGLPNDRFFAVRPEGSVSTLKIQRTERGDSAVYLCASSNPGLAEYNEQFFGPGTRLTVL.

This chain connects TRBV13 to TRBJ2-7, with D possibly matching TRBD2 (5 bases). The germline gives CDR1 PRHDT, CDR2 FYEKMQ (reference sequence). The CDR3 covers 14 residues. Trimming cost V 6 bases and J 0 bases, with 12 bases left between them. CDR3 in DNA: TGTGCCAGCAGATCTTTGGGGAGCTCCTACGAGCAGTACTTC. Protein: CASRSLGSSYEQYF.

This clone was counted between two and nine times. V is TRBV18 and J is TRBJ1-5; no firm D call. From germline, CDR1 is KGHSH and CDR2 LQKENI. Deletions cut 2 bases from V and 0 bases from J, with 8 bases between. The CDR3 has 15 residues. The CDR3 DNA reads TGTGCCAGCTCACCAGACACCAATAGCAATCAGCCCCAGCATTTT. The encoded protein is CASSPDTNSNQPQHF.

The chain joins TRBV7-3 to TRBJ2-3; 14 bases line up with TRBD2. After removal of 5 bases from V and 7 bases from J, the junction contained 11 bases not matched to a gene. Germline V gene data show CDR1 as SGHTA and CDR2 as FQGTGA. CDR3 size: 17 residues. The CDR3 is CASSPGTSGSLRNTQYF. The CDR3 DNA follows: TGTGCCAGCAGCCCCGGGACTAGCGGGAGTCTGAGAAATACGCAGTATTTT.

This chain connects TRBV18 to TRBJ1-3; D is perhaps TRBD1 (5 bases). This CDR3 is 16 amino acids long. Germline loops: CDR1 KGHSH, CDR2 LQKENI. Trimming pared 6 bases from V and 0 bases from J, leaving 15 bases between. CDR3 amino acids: CASSLQGGHSGNTIYF. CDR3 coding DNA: TGTGCCAGCTCTCTTCAGGGAGGCCACTCTGGAAACACCATATATTTT.

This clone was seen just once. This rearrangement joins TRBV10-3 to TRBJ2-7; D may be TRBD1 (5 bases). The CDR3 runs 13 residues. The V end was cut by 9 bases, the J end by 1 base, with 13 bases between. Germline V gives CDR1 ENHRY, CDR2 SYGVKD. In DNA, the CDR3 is TGTGCCATTAGACAGCATAGTTCCTACGAGCAGTACTTC. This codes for CAIRQHSSYEQYF.

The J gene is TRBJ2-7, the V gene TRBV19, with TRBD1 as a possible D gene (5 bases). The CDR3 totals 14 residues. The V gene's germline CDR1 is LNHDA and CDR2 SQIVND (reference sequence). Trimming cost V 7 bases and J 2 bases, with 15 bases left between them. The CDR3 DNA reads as TGTGCCAGTAAGGGTACAGGAACCGCCTACGAGCAGTACTTC. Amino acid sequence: CASKGTGTAYEQYF.

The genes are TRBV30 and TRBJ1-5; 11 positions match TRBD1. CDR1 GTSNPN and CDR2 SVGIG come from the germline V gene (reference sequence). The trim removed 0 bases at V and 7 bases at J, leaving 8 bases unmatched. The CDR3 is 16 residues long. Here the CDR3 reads CAWSVFGTGGGQPQHF. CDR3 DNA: TGTGCCTGGAGTGTATTTGGGACAGGGGGTGGCCAGCCCCAGCATTTT.

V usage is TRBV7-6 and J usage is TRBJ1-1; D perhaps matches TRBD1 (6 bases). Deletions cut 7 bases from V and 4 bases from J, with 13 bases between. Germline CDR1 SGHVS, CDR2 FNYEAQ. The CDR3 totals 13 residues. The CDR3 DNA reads TGTGCCAGCACCCGAGGACAGTTCACTGAAGCTTTCTTT. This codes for CASTRGQFTEAFF.

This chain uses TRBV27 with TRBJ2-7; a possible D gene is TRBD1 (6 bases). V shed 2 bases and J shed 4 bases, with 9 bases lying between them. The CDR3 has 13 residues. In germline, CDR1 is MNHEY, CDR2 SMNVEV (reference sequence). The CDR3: CASSLAGAYEQYF. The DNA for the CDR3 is TGTGCCAGCAGTTTAGCAGGGGCGTACGAGCAGTACTTC.

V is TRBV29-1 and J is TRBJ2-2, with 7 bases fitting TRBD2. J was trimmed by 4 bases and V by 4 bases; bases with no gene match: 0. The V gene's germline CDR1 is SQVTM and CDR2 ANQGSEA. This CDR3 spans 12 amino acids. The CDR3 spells CSVASGTGELFF. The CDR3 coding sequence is TGCAGCGTTGCTAGCGGCACCGGGGAGCTGTTTTTT.

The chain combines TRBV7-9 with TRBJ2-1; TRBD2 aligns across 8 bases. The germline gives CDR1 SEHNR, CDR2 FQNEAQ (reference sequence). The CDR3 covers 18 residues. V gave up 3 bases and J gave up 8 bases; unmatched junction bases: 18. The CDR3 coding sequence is TGTGCCAGCAGCTTGACCTCCTCAGCGGGAGCGAAGGCTTATGAGCAGTTCTTC. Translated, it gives CASSLTSSAGAKAYEQFF.